This TCR beta chain is drawn from a study of blood T cell repertoires in COVID-19. Study-wide context: COVID-19 samples from acute and convalescent phases originated in the United States, Italy and Spain. From T cells, B-cell-depleted T cells, or PBMCs came the material, which was cDNA or gDNA.

As handled by the study authors: Amplification with reference gene primers provided the estimates of nucleated cell counts. Data came from immunoSEQ multiplex PCR; TCRdb stores just in-frame clones and leaves some out. That table furnishes V, J and clone size, whereas the DNA furnished D and trimming. The table has hundreds of thousands of clones, 88% seen once; the top ten hold around 0.99%. Germline V gene data show CDR1 as MGHRA and CDR2 as YSYEKL. V lost 0 bases, J lost 2 bases, and 8 bases lay in between. The CDR3 is made up of 15 amino acids. The chain uses TRBV4-1 and TRBJ2-1; D may be TRBD2 (6 bases). The sample consisted of peripheral blood. The sequence derives from a woman in her thirties or forties who had recovered from COVID-19. CDR3 bases: TGCGCCAGCAGCCAAGAGGGCGGGGCCTACAATGAGCAGTTCTTC. Its translation is CASSQEGGAYNEQFF.